This T cell receptor (beta chain) was recorded in a study of T-cell memory formation after mild COVID-19. Findings and limits, study-wide: Researchers could not confirm that second-wave clones peaking on day 37 targeted SARS-CoV-2.

Trimming stripped 1 base from V and 0 bases from J, with 6 bases between. The CDR3 extends over 15 amino acids. Germline V gives CDR1 SGHVS, CDR2 FNYEAQ. About this clonotype itself: Antigen: not known.

Constant-segment primers and 5'RACE yielded cDNA libraries for TCR alpha and TCR beta, each carrying sample barcodes and UMIs. MiXCR, run by TCRdb on the 5' RACE reads, gives a single entry per CDR3 protein. The sample shows 220,000 or so distinct CDR3 sequences, 9.5% of them seen only once. This rearrangement joins TRBV7-6 to TRBJ2-2; D unresolved. The sequencing sample was made of PBMCs or a T cell subset sorted from them (not recorded which). The TCR sequence derives from a man aged 18 to 30 who had mild COVID-19 (a few samples of this study predate the infection). Cell type and time point are not known. This CDR3 is CASSLVGTNTGELFF. CDR3 nucleotides: TGTGCCAGCAGCTTAGTGGGCACGAACACCGGGGAGCTGTTTTTT.